Below, 6 T cell receptor beta chains from the same sample are listed, as sequenced in a study of graft-versus-host responses after intestinal transplantation (dated by TCRdb to the early 2020s). The library relied on the immunoSEQ multiplex PCR assay. In TCRdb, the immuneACCESS table is reduced to in-frame sequences with V and J assigned. These tables do not hold every clone; where another copy was compared, an unresolved V gene accounts for under half, and the others remain unexplained. The sample records 85,000 to 100,000 clones, 92% of which are singletons. The ten most abundant clones make up about 0.062% of the sample. Reading the label with the study, this specimen's time point is: cells obtained before transplantation from donor or recipient. These receptors' targets are unknown. Sequenced here: unstimulated CD8+ T cells sorted from spleen or lymph node cells, sampled before transplant. These receptors were obtained from a human donor who was the organ donor for an intestinal transplant.

The chain employs TRBV18 and TRBJ2-1; perhaps TRBD2 as D (5 bases). Germline CDR1 KGHSH, CDR2 LQKENI. The CDR3 is 14 residues long. Trimming pared 3 bases from V and 8 bases from J, leaving 14 bases between. CDR3 DNA: TGTGCCAGCTCACCTCGATTAGAGGAGGATGAGCAGTTCTTC. Protein: CASSPRLEEDEQFF. Full variable domain (remainder filled in from reference TRBV18 and TRBJ2-1): NAGVMQNPRHLVRRRGQEARLRCSPMKGHSHVYWYRQLPEEGLKFMVYLQKENIIDESGMPKERFSAEFPKEGPSILRIQQVVRGDSAAYFCASSPRLEEDEQFFGPGTRLTVL.

The chain carries TRBV6-1 and TRBJ1-5; possible D gene TRBD1, 6 bases. This CDR3 has 14 residues. V lost 2 bases and J lost 12, with 17 bases in between. Germline V gene data show CDR1 as MNHNS and CDR2 as SASEGT. CDR3 in amino acids: CASSERSLIRGQHF. Written as DNA, the CDR3 is TGTGCCAGCAGTGAACGGTCCCTAATCAGGGGCCAGCATTTT.

This chain links TRBV27 with TRBJ1-6; D uncertain. V was shortened by 6 bases and J by 4 bases, with 13 bases between the two germline ends. The length of the CDR3 is 15 residues. CDR1 MNHEY and CDR2 SMNVEV come from the germline V gene (reference sequence). The CDR3 loop reads CASRAPRLYNSPLHF. In DNA, the CDR3 is TGTGCCAGCAGGGCCCCCAGGCTTTATAATTCACCCCTCCACTTT.

The chain carries TRBV7-9 and TRBJ2-3; 8 bases line up with TRBD2. The CDR3 has 16 residues. Trimming removed 3 bases from V and 2 bases from J; junction bases left unmatched: 7. Germline CDR1 and CDR2: SEHNR and FQNEAQ (reference sequence). The CDR3 reads CASSFNSGGYTDTQYF. CDR3 coding DNA: TGTGCCAGCAGCTTTAATTCGGGGGGGTACACAGATACGCAGTATTTT.

A single count supports this clone. Other nucleotide sequences in the sample specify the same CDR3. The chain has TRBV28 and TRBJ1-2; TRBD1 aligns across 8 bases. The trim removed 6 bases at V and 5 bases at J, leaving 14 bases unmatched. The length of the CDR3 is 16 residues. Germline V CDR1 and CDR2: MDHEN, SYDVKM. CDR3: CASSFPRTGFGYGYTF. The DNA for the CDR3 is TGTGCCAGCAGCTTCCCGCGGACAGGGTTTGGGTATGGCTACACCTTC.

The chain links TRBV28 to TRBJ2-7, with TRBD2 matching 11 bases. In germline, CDR1 is MDHEN, CDR2 SYDVKM. This CDR3 spans 18 amino acids. The J segment lost 0 bases and the V segment lost 3 bases, leaving 10 bases of the junction unmatched. The CDR3 here is CASSFVVAGGSLSYEQYF. For the CDR3, the DNA is TGTGCCAGCAGTTTCGTGGTAGCGGGAGGGTCCCTCTCCTACGAGCAGTACTTC.